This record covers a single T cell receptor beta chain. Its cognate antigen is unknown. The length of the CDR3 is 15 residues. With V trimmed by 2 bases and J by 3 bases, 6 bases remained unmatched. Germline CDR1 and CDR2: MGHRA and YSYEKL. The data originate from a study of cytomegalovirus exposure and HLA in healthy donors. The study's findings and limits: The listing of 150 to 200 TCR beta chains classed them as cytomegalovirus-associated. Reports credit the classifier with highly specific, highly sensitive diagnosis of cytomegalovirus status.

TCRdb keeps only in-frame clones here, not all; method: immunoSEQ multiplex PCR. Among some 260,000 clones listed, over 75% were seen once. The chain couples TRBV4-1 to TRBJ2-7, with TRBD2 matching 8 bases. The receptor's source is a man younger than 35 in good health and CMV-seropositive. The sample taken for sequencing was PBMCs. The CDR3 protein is CASSQSGRALYEQYF. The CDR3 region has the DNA TGCGCCAGCAGCCAATCCGGGAGGGCCCTCTACGAGCAGTACTTC.